This TCR beta chain was captured by sequencing in a study of blood T cell repertoires in COVID-19. As for the study in general: PBMCs, B-cell-depleted T cells, or T cells were the source of the cDNA or gDNA that made up the material.

Germline V gene sequence: CDR1 SEHNR, CDR2 FQNEAQ (reference sequence). Trimming cost V 1 base and J 1 base, with 11 bases left between them. The CDR3 runs to 16 residues. Here immunoSEQ multiplex PCR was the method, and the copy in TCRdb shows in-frame clones only, minus some. Of 400,000 to 450,000 clones listed, about 90% are singletons. This clone was picked up one time. The chain carries TRBV7-9 and TRBJ2-1; TRBD2 might be the D (6 bases). The receptor was derived from a man between 18 and 35 years old with COVID-19, enrolled during active disease. Source material: peripheral blood. The CDR3 is CASSLGSGGSYNEQFF. The CDR3 DNA is TGTGCCAGCAGCTTAGGGTCCGGGGGTTCCTACAATGAGCAGTTCTTC.